The 24 T cell receptor beta chains given below trace back to one sample, sequenced in a study of beta chain features in type 1 diabetes. Study outcomes and limitations: All four CD4+ subsets from Type 1 diabetes patients carried moderately but significantly shorter TCRB CDR3s.

All of the isolated RNA was reverse transcribed, so expressed TCRB transcripts were sequenced. Produced via immunoSEQ multiplex PCR; TCRdb's table is partial and in-frame only. The data contain hundreds of thousands of clones, over 11% of them singletons. No antigens are known for them. Specimen: naive CD4+ T cells from blood. Receptor source: a man aged 18-30 years with type 1 diabetes.

The V and J genes are TRBV30 and TRBJ2-7; 10 bases fit TRBD1. V was pared by 1 base and J by 4 bases, with 7 bases of the junction left unmatched. The germline gives CDR1 GTSNPN, CDR2 SVGIG (reference sequence). The CDR3 has 15 amino acids. For the CDR3, the DNA is TGTGCCTGGAGTGCCACGGGACAGGGGATGTACGAGCAGTACTTC. Amino acids: CAWSATGQGMYEQYF.

This clone was seen a single time. This rearrangement joins TRBV30 to TRBJ1-5, with D uncertain. Trimming cost V 0 bases and J 4 bases, with 13 bases left between them. This CDR3 contains 15 residues. CDR1 and CDR2 (germline): GTSNPN, SVGIG (reference sequence). CDR3 in amino acids: CAWSVSTALNQPQHF. In DNA form, the CDR3 reads TGTGCCTGGAGTGTATCGACCGCTCTTAATCAGCCCCAGCATTTT.

The chain combines TRBV2 with TRBJ1-1; 7 bases align to TRBD1. The CDR3 runs to 16 residues. The junction had 14 bases not matched to a gene; V was cut back by 6 bases and J by 4 bases. In germline, CDR1 is SNHLY, CDR2 FYNNEI. The CDR3 DNA reads TGTGCCAGCAGGGGCACCCCGACAGGGCGATCCACTGAAGCTTTCTTT. It yields the protein CASRGTPTGRSTEAFF.

The chain is built from TRBV27 and TRBJ1-6, with D hard to call. V lost 8 bases, J lost 8 bases, and 22 bases lay in between. The germline V gene encodes CDR1 MNHEY and CDR2 SMNVEV (reference sequence). CDR3 length: 16 residues. The CDR3 sequence is CASRVFGTLVDSPLHF. CDR3 in DNA: TGTGCCAGCCGGGTATTCGGAACACTGGTTGATTCACCCCTCCACTTT.

This clone was counted between two and nine times. Additional DNA sequences in this sample encode the identical CDR3. V is TRBV30 and J is TRBJ1-2; D gene ambiguous. Trimming cost V 2 bases and J 7 bases, with 11 bases left between them. Germline V CDR1 and CDR2: GTSNPN, SVGIG (reference sequence). The CDR3 has 12 amino acids. The CDR3 DNA is TGTGCCTGGAGTCTGGGTGTTGGTGGCTACACCTTC. This translates into CAWSLGVGGYTF.

In DNA, the CDR3 is TGTGCCAGCAGCTGGAGTCGTGAGGTGGAGACCCAGTACTTC. The encoded protein is CASSWSREVETQYF. The chain is built from TRBV5-5 and TRBJ2-5; D is unresolved. Deletions cut 3 bases from V and 5 bases from J, with 14 bases between. The CDR3 is made up of 14 amino acids. Germline V gene lookup returns CDR1 SGHKS and CDR2 YYEKEE (reference sequence).

This chain links TRBV5-1 with TRBJ2-7; D call uncertain. Deletions cut 3 bases from V and 4 bases from J, with 14 bases between. CDR1 and CDR2 (germline): SGHRS, YFSETQ. CDR3 length: 14 residues. The CDR3 nucleotides read TGCGCCAGCAGCTGGGTGACTGCCGGATACGAGCAGTACTTC. This codes for CASSWVTAGYEQYF. The variable domain in full, with the rest retrieved from reference TRBV5-1 and TRBJ2-7, is KAGVTQTPRYLIKTRGQQVTLSCSPISGHRSVSWYQQTPGQGLQFLFEYFSETQRNKGNFPGRFSGRQFSNSRSEMNVSTLELGDSALYLCASSWVTAGYEQYFGPGTRLTVT.

The genes are TRBV5-6 and TRBJ2-1, with D possibly TRBD1 on 7 matching bases. Germline V gene sequence: CDR1 SGHDT, CDR2 YYEEEE. This CDR3 is 19 amino acids long. Trimming pared 0 bases from V and 0 bases from J, leaving 19 bases between. The CDR3 loop is CASSLDRGGIGGSYNEQFF. The CDR3 DNA sequence: TGTGCCAGCAGCTTGGACAGGGGAGGCATCGGAGGCTCCTACAATGAGCAGTTCTTC.

This CDR3 reads CASTQWVTGELFF. The CDR3 DNA reads as TGTGCCAGCACCCAGTGGGTCACCGGGGAGCTGTTTTTT. The chain carries TRBV6-5 and TRBJ2-2; no definite D call. V gave up 7 bases and J gave up 4 bases, with 10 bases separating them. Germline V lookup: CDR1 MNHEY, CDR2 SVGAGI. The CDR3 length is 13 residues.

J is TRBJ2-2 and V is TRBV5-1, with D unresolved. V was trimmed by 4 bases and J by 3 bases, leaving 7 bases between them. CDR3 length: 13 residues. The germline V gene has CDR1 SGHRS and CDR2 YFSETQ. DNA of the CDR3: TGCGCCAGCAGCCTAACTGACACCGGGGAGCTGTTTTTT. Protein sequence: CASSLTDTGELFF.

In this sample, this clone turned up a few times. This rearrangement joins TRBV2 to TRBJ2-3; 10 nucleotides match TRBD1. V lost 7 bases to trimming and J lost 6 bases; unmatched junction nucleotides: 4. Per germline, CDR1 SNHLY and CDR2 FYNNEI. This CDR3 contains 13 residues. The CDR3 loop is CASTSDRGDTQYF. CDR3 DNA: TGTGCCAGCACCTCGGACAGGGGGGATACGCAGTATTTT.

This clone came up a few times. The chain is built from TRBV28 and TRBJ2-7, with D maybe TRBD2 (5 bases). Germline values: CDR1 MDHEN, CDR2 SYDVKM. The CDR3 length is 13 residues. V gave up 4 bases and J gave up 6 bases, with 13 bases separating them. In nucleotides, the CDR3 is TGTGCCAGCAGTTCCTCTTACAGCGGCGAGCAGTACTTC. This encodes CASSSSYSGEQYF.

This clone turned up a few times. The chain employs TRBV7-2 and TRBJ2-5; no clear D gene. Germline-derived CDR1 and CDR2 are SGHTA and FQGNSA. CDR3 length: 14 amino acids. The germline V and J ends were trimmed by 1 base and 2 bases, with 8 bases remaining between them. CDR3 bases: TGTGCCAGCAGCTTAGGGGGTCCACAAGAGACCCAGTACTTC. This codes for CASSLGGPQETQYF. Variable domain in full (rest from reference TRBV7-2 and TRBJ2-5): GAGVSQSPSNKVTEKGKDVELRCDPISGHTALYWYRQSLGQGLEFLIYFQGNSAPDKSGLPSDRFSAERTGGSVSTLTIQRTQQEDSAVYLCASSLGGPQETQYFGPGTRLLVL.

In this sample, this clone turned up a few times. This rearrangement joins TRBV5-1 to TRBJ2-5; 9 bases align to TRBD1. The CDR3 is 15 amino acids. The J segment lost 2 bases and the V segment lost 9 bases, leaving 11 bases of the junction unmatched. Germline V gene data show CDR1 as SGHRS and CDR2 as YFSETQ. The CDR3 here is CATAPLGQGQETQYF. CDR3 nucleotides: TGCGCCACCGCACCCCTAGGACAGGGGCAAGAGACCCAGTACTTC.

This clone has just a few counts. The chain combines TRBV4-1 with TRBJ2-1, with 9 bases lining up with TRBD1. This CDR3 contains 13 residues. Germline CDR1 reads MGHRA; CDR2 reads YSYEKL. The J segment lost 8 bases and the V segment lost 4 bases, leaving 3 bases of the junction unmatched. CDR3 DNA: TGCGCCAGCAGCCCCAGGACAGGGGATGAGCAGTTCTTC. This sequence encodes CASSPRTGDEQFF.

This clone was seen a handful of times. V gene TRBV2 combines with J gene TRBJ2-3; the D gene could be TRBD1 or TRBD2 (5 bases each). Trimming removed 4 bases at V and 5 bases at J, with 16 bases between. CDR1 SNHLY and CDR2 FYNNEI come from the germline V gene. This CDR3 region has 15 residues. The CDR3 bases are TGTGCCAGCAGTGGGCGAAGAAGTGGGGGAGATACGCAGTATTTT. Protein: CASSGRRSGGDTQYF.

The CDR3 spells CASSLEASGRYEQFF. As DNA, the CDR3 is TGTGCCAGCAGCTTGGAAGCTAGCGGGAGGTATGAGCAGTTCTTC. The rearrangement uses TRBV5-4 and TRBJ2-1; 11 nucleotides line up with TRBD2. Losses at the gene ends were 0 bases for V and 8 bases for J; bases not matched to a gene: 4. Germline V gives CDR1 SGHNT, CDR2 YYREEE (reference sequence). There are 15 residues in the CDR3.

The genes are TRBV29-1 and TRBJ2-3, with 12 positions matching TRBD2. Germline values: CDR1 SQVTM, CDR2 ANQGSEA. This CDR3 comprises 13 residues. V shed 7 bases and J 6 bases; nucleotides not matched to a gene: 5. The CDR3, as DNA: TGCAGCGGGACTAGCGGGATAGAGGATACGCAGTATTTT. Protein: CSGTSGIEDTQYF.

The V call is TRBV21-1, the J call TRBJ1-5; the table's D call of TRBD1 was not tested on the DNA. TRBV21-1 is assigned pseudogene status. The CDR3 has 17 amino acids. The CDR3 protein is CASSEGRTGPFNQPQHF. The DNA of the CDR3 is TGTGCCAGCAGCGAAGGGAGGACAGGGCCCTTCAATCAGCCCCAGCATTTT.

This clone has a handful of counts. The genes are TRBV7-2 and TRBJ2-7; D gene uncertain. Germline lookup yields CDR1 SGHTA and CDR2 FQGNSA. Trimming left V 7 bases short and J 4 bases short, with 14 bases between. There are 13 residues in the CDR3. The chain's CDR3 is CASNRELLYEQYF. DNA of the CDR3: TGTGCCAGCAACAGAGAGCTACTGTACGAGCAGTACTTC.

The chain is built from TRBV28 and TRBJ1-5; possibly TRBD1 for D (5 bases). The length of the CDR3 is 15 residues. The V end lost 5 bases, the J end lost 7 bases, and 18 bases lay between the germline ends. From germline, CDR1 is MDHEN and CDR2 SYDVKM. CDR3 sequence reads: CASSLLTRGSQPQHF. The CDR3 DNA reads TGTGCCAGCAGTCTCCTTACACGGGGGAGCCAGCCCCAGCATTTT.

This clone was seen more than once but under ten times. The chain combines TRBV6-1 with TRBJ2-1, with D possibly TRBD2 on 5 matching bases. Trimming shortened V by 10 bases and J by 14 bases, and 9 bases separated the two germline ends. Germline lookup yields CDR1 MNHNS and CDR2 SASEGT. This CDR3 contains 8 residues. This CDR3 reads CATEGEFF. CDR3 nucleotide sequence: TGTGCCACAGAGGGCGAGTTCTTC.

On this clone: Other nucleotide sequences in the sample specify the same CDR3. V is TRBV5-6 and J is TRBJ2-7; TRBD1 aligns across 7 bases. The CDR3 is 13 amino acids. From germline, CDR1 is SGHDT and CDR2 YYEEEE. Germline trimming cut 2 bases from V and 2 bases from J; bases unmatched to any gene: 1. This CDR3 is CASSLTGAYEQYF. CDR3 DNA sequence: TGTGCCAGCAGCTTAACAGGGGCCTACGAGCAGTACTTC.

This chain uses TRBV5-1 with TRBJ1-1; D not resolved. This CDR3 contains 15 residues. Trimming removed 3 bases at V and 2 bases at J, with 14 bases between. Germline V CDR1 and CDR2: SGHRS, YFSETQ. Here the CDR3 reads CASSSIRASNTEAFF. The CDR3, as DNA: TGCGCCAGCAGCTCGATCCGGGCCTCCAACACTGAAGCTTTCTTT.